These 17 T cell receptor beta chains came from one sample sequenced in a study of technical replicates of blood from several donors. The data were produced by immunoSEQ multiplex PCR, yet TCRdb's version contains in-frame clones alone and is incomplete. Of just over 95,000 clones listed, roughly 95% are singletons. The sequenced sample was T cells isolated from PBMCs. The receptors were sampled from a human donor in good health.

The chain uses TRBV6-1 and TRBJ1-2, with D perhaps TRBD1 (5 bases). This CDR3 has 11 residues. The germline V gene has CDR1 MNHNS and CDR2 SASEGT. The germline V and J ends were trimmed by 7 bases and 4 bases, with 7 bases remaining between them. Here the CDR3 reads CASNTGYGYTF. DNA of the CDR3: TGTGCCAGCAATACAGGCTATGGCTACACCTTC.

The chain has TRBV7-9 and TRBJ2-5, with D maybe TRBD1 (5 bases). The V and J ends lost 5 bases and 5 bases respectively, with 9 bases between them. Per the germline V gene, CDR1 is SEHNR and CDR2 is FQNEAQ (reference sequence). The CDR3 runs to 12 residues. The CDR3 is CASSLQGETQYF. As DNA, the CDR3 is TGTGCCAGCAGCCTCCAGGGCGAGACCCAGTACTTC.

The chain combines TRBV7-6 with TRBJ2-5; D possibly corresponds to TRBD1 (6 bases). Germline V gives CDR1 SGHVS, CDR2 FNYEAQ. Deletions cut 5 bases from V and 4 bases from J, with 14 bases between. The CDR3 consists of 14 residues. The CDR3 region has the DNA TGTGCCAGCAGCCCTACCTGGGGGCTAGAGACCCAGTACTTC. This sequence encodes CASSPTWGLETQYF.

The chain couples TRBV27 to TRBJ2-3; D might be TRBD2 (6 bases). Looked up from germline, CDR1 is MNHEY and CDR2 is SMNVEV (reference sequence). Trimming took off 4 bases at V and 0 bases at J, with 11 bases between the two ends. This CDR3 is built from 15 residues. The CDR3 loop reads CASSWGAGSTDTQYF. CDR3 bases: TGTGCCAGCAGTTGGGGTGCGGGGAGCACAGATACGCAGTATTTT.

The chain combines TRBV2 with TRBJ2-1, with D possibly matching TRBD2 (6 bases). CDR1 SNHLY and CDR2 FYNNEI come from the germline V gene. The ends were cut back, 8 bases at V and 3 bases at J, with 11 bases in the middle. The CDR3 has 13 amino acids. The CDR3 DNA reads TGTGCCAGCCTGGGACTGAACTACAATGAGCAGTTCTTC. Its translation: CASLGLNYNEQFF. The complete variable domain, with remaining parts taken from reference TRBV2 and TRBJ2-1, reads EPEVTQTPSHQVTQMGQEVILRCVPISNHLYFYWYRQILGQKVEFLVSFYNNEISEKSEIFDDQFSVERPDGSNFTLKIRSTKLEDSAMYFCASLGLNYNEQFFGPGTRLTVL.

This chain connects TRBV5-4 to TRBJ2-1; a weak D match, TRBD1 (6 bases). Germline V gives CDR1 SGHNT, CDR2 YYREEE (reference sequence). V was shortened by 1 base and J by 6 bases, with 11 bases between the two germline ends. CDR3 length: 14 amino acids. CDR3 DNA sequence: TGTGCCAGCAGCTTGCTTCTGGGGGCCAATGAGCAGTTCTTC. The encoded protein is CASSLLLGANEQFF.

This clone was counted between two and nine times. The V gene is TRBV5-4, the J gene TRBJ1-1; D remains unclear. Trimming took off 4 bases at V and 8 bases at J, with 12 bases between the two ends. Germline CDR1 SGHNT, CDR2 YYREEE (reference sequence). This CDR3 has 12 amino acids. The CDR3 bases are TGTGCCAGCAGCGATGACCGACTCGAAGCTTTCTTT. This gives the protein CASSDDRLEAFF.

The chain joins TRBV20-1 to TRBJ2-7; 7 nucleotides agree with TRBD1. This CDR3 comprises 11 residues. CDR1 and CDR2 (germline): DFQATT, SNEGSKA (reference sequence). Trimming took 8 bases from V and 2 from J; bases not matched to a gene: 3. CDR3 loop: CSTGDPYEQYF. The CDR3 DNA reads as TGCAGTACAGGGGACCCCTACGAGCAGTACTTC.

This clone has just one count. The rearrangement links TRBV2 to TRBJ2-3; TRBD2 aligns across 7 bases. Looked up from germline, CDR1 is SNHLY and CDR2 is FYNNEI. The CDR3 length is 12 residues. V was clipped by 6 bases and J by 4 bases; unmatched bases: 1. CDR3 DNA: TGTGCCAGCAGGGGGGGGGCAGATACGCAGTATTTT. It yields the protein CASRGGADTQYF. The full variable domain, completed using reference TRBV2 and TRBJ2-3, is EPEVTQTPSHQVTQMGQEVILRCVPISNHLYFYWYRQILGQKVEFLVSFYNNEISEKSEIFDDQFSVERPDGSNFTLKIRSTKLEDSAMYFCASRGGADTQYFGPGTRLTVL.

The chain joins TRBV5-4 to TRBJ1-5; tentatively, D is TRBD1 (6 bases). Trimming cost V 0 bases and J 2 bases, with 6 bases left between them. Germline assignment: CDR1 SGHNT and CDR2 YYREEE (reference sequence). There are 14 residues in the CDR3. CDR3 sequence: CASSLAGGNQPQHF. The CDR3 region has the DNA TGTGCCAGCAGCTTGGCAGGGGGCAATCAGCCCCAGCATTTT.

V and J are TRBV6-5 and TRBJ1-3; D may be TRBD1 (5 bases). CDR3 length equals 15 residues. V dropped 4 bases and J dropped 3 bases, with 13 bases sitting between them. CDR1 and CDR2 from the germline V gene are MNHEY and SVGAGI. Written as DNA, the CDR3 is TGTGCCAGCAGTTCCTTCGCGGGGGTTGGAAACACCATATATTTT. Protein product: CASSSFAGVGNTIYF.

The DNA for the CDR3 is TGTGCCAGCAGTTTATTAGGTCGGACAGGGGGCTCCTACGAGCAGTACTTC. This translates into CASSLLGRTGGSYEQYF. The V call is TRBV27, the J call TRBJ2-7, with TRBD1 matching 10 bases. The CDR3 is 17 amino acids. CDR1 and CDR2 from the germline V gene are MNHEY and SMNVEV (reference sequence). The junction had 6 bases not matched to a gene; V was cut back by 1 base and J by 0 bases.

The chain links TRBV5-1 to TRBJ1-2; the D is unclear. CDR1 and CDR2 (germline): SGHRS, YFSETQ. This CDR3 is 15 amino acids long. V was trimmed by 4 bases and J by 4 bases, leaving 17 bases between them. The DNA for the CDR3 is TGCGCCAGCAGCCCCCCTCGTGGAGGATTCTATGGCTACACCTTC. As protein: CASSPPRGGFYGYTF.

V usage is TRBV5-6 and J usage is TRBJ2-3; 13 nucleotides line up with TRBD2. V lost 4 bases and J lost 4; bases outside the gene matches: 15. The length of the CDR3 is 19 residues. Looked up from germline, CDR1 is SGHDT and CDR2 is YYEEEE. The CDR3 is CASSGSTSGRAKVPDTQYF. The CDR3 DNA sequence: TGTGCCAGCAGCGGGAGCACTAGCGGGAGGGCCAAGGTACCAGATACGCAGTATTTT. Supplemented by reference TRBV5-6 and TRBJ2-3, the full variable domain reads DAGVTQSPTHLIKTRGQQVTLRCSPKSGHDTVSWYQQALGQGPQFIFQYYEEEERQRGNFPDRFSGHQFPNYSSELNVNALLLGDSALYLCASSGSTSGRAKVPDTQYFGPGTRLTVL.

The chain carries TRBV5-4 and TRBJ1-1; D may be TRBD1 (5 bases). The germline CDR1 and CDR2 sequences are SGHNT and YYREEE (reference sequence). V was pared by 9 bases and J by 10 bases, with 19 bases between. There are 12 residues in the CDR3. Here the CDR3 DNA reads TGTGCCACCAACGGACCCGGCGGGGGAGCTTTCTTT. This translates into CATNGPGGGAFF.

The CDR3 protein is CASSARGDFLNEQYF. As DNA, the CDR3 is TGCGCCAGCAGTGCTCGAGGGGACTTCCTCAACGAGCAGTACTTC. The chain employs TRBV5-1 and TRBJ2-7, with D perhaps TRBD2 (6 bases). V was cut by 5 bases and J by 5 bases, with 20 bases left in between. Germline CDR1 and CDR2: SGHRS and YFSETQ. This CDR3 spans 15 amino acids.

The V call is TRBV5-4, the J call TRBJ2-7; 8 bases fit TRBD2. The CDR3 is made up of 15 amino acids. V shed 4 bases, J shed 4 bases, and the junction held 10 bases outside the gene matches. Germline values: CDR1 SGHNT, CDR2 YYREEE (reference sequence). The chain's CDR3 is CASSHDSSGRYEQYF. DNA of the CDR3: TGTGCCAGCAGCCATGACTCAAGCGGGAGATACGAGCAGTACTTC.